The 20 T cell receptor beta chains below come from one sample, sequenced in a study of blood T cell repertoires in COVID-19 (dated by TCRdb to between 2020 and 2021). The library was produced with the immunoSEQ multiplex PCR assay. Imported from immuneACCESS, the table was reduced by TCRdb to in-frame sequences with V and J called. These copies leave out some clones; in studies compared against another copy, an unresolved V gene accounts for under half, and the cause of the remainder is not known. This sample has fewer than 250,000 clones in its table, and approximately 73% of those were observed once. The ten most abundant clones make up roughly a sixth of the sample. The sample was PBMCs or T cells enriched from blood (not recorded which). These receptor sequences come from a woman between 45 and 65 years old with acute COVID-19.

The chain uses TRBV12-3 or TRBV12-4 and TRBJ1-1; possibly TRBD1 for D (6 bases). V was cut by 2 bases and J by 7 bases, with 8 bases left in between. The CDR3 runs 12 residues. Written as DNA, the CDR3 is TGTGCCAGCAGTTTATTAGGGGGTGAAGCTTTCTTT. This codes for CASSLLGGEAFF.

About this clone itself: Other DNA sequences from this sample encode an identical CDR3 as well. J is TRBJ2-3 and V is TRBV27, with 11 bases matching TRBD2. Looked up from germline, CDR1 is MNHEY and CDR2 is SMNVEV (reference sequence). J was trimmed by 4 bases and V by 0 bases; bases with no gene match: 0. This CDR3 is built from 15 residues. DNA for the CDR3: TGTGCCAGCAGTTTATCTAGCGGGGGGGCAGATACGCAGTATTTT. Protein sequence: CASSLSSGGADTQYF.

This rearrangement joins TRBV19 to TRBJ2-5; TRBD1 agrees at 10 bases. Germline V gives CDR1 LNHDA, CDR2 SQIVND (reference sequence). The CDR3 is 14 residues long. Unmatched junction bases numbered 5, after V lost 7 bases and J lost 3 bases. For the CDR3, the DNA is TGTGCCAGTACTCCGGACAGGGGGGAAGAGACCCAGTACTTC. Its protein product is CASTPDRGEETQYF.

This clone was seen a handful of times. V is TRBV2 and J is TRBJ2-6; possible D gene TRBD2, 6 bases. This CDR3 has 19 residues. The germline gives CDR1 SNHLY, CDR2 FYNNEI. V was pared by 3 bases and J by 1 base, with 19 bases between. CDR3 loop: CASSDPGLLSLSGANVLTF. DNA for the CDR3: TGTGCCAGCAGTGATCCGGGACTCCTCTCCTTATCTGGGGCCAACGTCCTGACTTTC. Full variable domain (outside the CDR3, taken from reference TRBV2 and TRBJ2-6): EPEVTQTPSHQVTQMGQEVILRCVPISNHLYFYWYRQILGQKVEFLVSFYNNEISEKSEIFDDQFSVERPDGSNFTLKIRSTKLEDSAMYFCASSDPGLLSLSGANVLTFGAGSRLTVL.

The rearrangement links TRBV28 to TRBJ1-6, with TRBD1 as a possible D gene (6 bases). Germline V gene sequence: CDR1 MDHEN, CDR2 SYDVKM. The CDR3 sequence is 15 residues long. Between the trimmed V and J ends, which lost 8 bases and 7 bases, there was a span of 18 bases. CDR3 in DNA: TGTGCCAGCGGGAGACAGGACCACATCAATTCACCCCTCCACTTT. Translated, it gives CASGRQDHINSPLHF.

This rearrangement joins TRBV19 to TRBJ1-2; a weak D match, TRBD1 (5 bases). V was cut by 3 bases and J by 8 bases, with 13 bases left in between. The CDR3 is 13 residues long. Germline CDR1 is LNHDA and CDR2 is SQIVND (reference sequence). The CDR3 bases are TGTGCCAGTAGTATGGCGGGGGGGGACGGCTACACCTTC. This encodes CASSMAGGDGYTF.

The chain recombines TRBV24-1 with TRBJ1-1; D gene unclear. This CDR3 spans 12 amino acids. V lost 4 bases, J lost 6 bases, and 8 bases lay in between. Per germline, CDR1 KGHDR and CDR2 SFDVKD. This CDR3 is CATSDPYAEAFF. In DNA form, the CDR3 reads TGTGCCACCAGTGACCCCTACGCTGAAGCTTTCTTT.

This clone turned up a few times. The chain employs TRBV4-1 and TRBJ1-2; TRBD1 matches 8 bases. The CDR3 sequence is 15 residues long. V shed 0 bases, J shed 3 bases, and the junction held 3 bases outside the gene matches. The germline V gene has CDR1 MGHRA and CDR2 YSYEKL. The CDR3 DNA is TGCGCCAGCAGCCAAGACAGGGGGCTGGACTATGGCTACACCTTC. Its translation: CASSQDRGLDYGYTF.

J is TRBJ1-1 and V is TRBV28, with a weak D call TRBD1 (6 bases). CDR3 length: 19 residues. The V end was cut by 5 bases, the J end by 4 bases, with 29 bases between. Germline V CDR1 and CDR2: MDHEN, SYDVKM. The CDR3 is CASSPSGGARGGWSTEAFF. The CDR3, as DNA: TGTGCCAGCAGTCCGTCGGGGGGAGCTCGAGGGGGATGGAGCACTGAAGCTTTCTTT.

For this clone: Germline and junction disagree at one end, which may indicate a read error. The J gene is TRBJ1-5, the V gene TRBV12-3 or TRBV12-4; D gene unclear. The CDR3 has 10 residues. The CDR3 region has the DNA TGTGCCAGCAGTCTCACGGGAGTTTTTTTT. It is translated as CASSLTGVFF.

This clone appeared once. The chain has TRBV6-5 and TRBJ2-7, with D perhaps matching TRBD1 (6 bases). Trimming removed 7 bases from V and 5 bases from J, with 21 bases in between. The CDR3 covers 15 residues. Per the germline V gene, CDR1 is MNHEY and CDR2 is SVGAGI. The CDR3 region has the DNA TGTGCCAGCATGACAGGATCGGCTCGAAGTCACGAGCAGTACGTC. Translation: CASMTGSARSHEQYV.

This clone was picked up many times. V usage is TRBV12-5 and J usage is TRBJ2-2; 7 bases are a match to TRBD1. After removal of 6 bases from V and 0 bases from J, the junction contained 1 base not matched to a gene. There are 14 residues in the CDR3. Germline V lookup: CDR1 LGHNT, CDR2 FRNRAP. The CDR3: CASGTGSNTGELFF. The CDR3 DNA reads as TGTGCTAGTGGGACAGGGTCGAACACCGGGGAGCTGTTTTTT.

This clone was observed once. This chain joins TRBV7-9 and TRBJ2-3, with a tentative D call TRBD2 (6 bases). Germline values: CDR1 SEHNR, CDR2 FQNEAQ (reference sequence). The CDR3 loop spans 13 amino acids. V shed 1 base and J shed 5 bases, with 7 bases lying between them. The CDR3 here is CASSLVGGDTQYF. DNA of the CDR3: TGTGCCAGCAGCTTAGTCGGGGGAGATACGCAGTATTTT.

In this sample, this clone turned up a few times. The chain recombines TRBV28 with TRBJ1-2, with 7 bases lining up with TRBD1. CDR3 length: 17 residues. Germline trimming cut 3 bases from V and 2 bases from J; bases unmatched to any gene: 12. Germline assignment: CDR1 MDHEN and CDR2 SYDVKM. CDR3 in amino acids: CASSFLSWAGGNYGYTF. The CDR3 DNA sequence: TGTGCCAGCAGTTTTTTGTCCTGGGCAGGGGGAAACTATGGCTACACCTTC.

The CDR3 region is CASSLAPTISPQHF. CDR3 nucleotide sequence: TGTGCCAGCAGTTTAGCCCCGACAATCAGCCCCCAGCATTTT. The rearrangement uses TRBV27 and TRBJ1-5; D gene ambiguous. V lost 2 bases, J lost 10 bases, and 15 bases lay in between. CDR3 length: 14 residues. In germline, CDR1 is MNHEY, CDR2 SMNVEV (reference sequence).

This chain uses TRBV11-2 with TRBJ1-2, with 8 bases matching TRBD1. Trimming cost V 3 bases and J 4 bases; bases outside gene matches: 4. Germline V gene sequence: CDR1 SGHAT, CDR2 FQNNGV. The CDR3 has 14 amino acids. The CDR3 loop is CASSLQGAGYGYTF. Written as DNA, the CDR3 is TGTGCCAGCAGCTTGCAGGGGGCAGGCTATGGCTACACCTTC.

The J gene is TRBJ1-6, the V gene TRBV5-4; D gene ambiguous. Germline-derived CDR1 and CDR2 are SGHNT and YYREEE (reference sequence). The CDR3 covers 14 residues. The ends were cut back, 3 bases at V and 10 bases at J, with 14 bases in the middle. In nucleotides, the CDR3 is TGTGCCAGCAGCTCCCGGACTCCGCAATCACCCCTCCACTTT. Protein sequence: CASSSRTPQSPLHF. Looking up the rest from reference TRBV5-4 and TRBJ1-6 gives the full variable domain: ETGVTQSPTHLIKTRGQQVTLRCSSQSGHNTVSWYQQALGQGPQFIFQYYREEENGRGNFPPRFSGLQFPNYSSELNVNALELDDSALYLCASSSRTPQSPLHFGNGTRLTVT.

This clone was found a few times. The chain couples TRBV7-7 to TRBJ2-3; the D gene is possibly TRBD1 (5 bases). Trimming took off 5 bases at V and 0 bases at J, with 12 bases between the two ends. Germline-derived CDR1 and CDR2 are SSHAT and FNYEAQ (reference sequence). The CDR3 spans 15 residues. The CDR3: CASSRGLTSTDTQYF. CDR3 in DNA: TGTGCCAGCAGCAGGGGCCTTACTAGCACAGATACGCAGTATTTT.

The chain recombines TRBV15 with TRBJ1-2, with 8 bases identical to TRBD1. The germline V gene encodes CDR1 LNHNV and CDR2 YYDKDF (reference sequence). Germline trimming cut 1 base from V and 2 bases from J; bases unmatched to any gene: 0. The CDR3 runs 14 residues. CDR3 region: CATSRAGGNYGYTF. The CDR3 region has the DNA TGTGCCACCAGCAGAGCAGGGGGCAACTATGGCTACACCTTC.

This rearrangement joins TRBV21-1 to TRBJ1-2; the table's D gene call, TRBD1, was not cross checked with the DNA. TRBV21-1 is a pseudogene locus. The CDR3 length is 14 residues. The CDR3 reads CASSTNRVRDGYTF. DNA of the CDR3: TGTGCCAGCAGCACCAACAGGGTGAGGGATGGCTACACCTTC.